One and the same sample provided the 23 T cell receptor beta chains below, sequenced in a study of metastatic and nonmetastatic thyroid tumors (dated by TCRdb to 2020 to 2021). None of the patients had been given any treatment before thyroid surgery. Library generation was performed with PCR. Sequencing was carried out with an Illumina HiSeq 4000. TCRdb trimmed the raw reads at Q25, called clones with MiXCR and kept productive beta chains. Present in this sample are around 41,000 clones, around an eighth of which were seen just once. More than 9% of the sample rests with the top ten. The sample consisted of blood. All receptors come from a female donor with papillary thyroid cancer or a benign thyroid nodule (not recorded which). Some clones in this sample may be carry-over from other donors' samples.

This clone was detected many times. The CDR3 nucleotides are TGTGCCAGCAGTTTAGGCCTAGCGGGAGTTCCAGATACGCAGTATTTT. The encoded protein is CASSLGLAGVPDTQYF. V usage is TRBV28 and J usage is TRBJ2-3; TRBD2 matches 10 bases. The CDR3 is made up of 16 amino acids. V gave up 2 bases and J gave up 4 bases; unmatched junction bases: 6. Germline CDR1 is MDHEN and CDR2 is SYDVKM. Combining the CDR3 with reference TRBV28 and TRBJ2-3 gives the whole variable domain DVKVTQSSRYLVKRTGEKVFLECVQDMDHENMFWYRQDPGLGLRLIYFSYDVKMKEKGDIPEGYSVSREKKERFSLILESASTNQTSMYLCASSLGLAGVPDTQYFGPGTRLTVL.

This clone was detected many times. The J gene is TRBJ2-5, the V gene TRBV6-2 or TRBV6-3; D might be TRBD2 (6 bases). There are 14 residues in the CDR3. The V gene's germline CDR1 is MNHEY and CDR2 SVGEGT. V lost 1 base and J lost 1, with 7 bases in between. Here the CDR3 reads CASSYYSGQETQYF. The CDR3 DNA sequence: TGTGCCAGCAGTTACTATAGCGGCCAAGAGACCCAGTACTTC.

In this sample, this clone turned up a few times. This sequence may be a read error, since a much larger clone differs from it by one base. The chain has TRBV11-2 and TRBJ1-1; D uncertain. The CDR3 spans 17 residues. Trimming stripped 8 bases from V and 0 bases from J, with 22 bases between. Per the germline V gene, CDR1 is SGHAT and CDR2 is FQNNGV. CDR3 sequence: CASGPATAETMNTEAFF. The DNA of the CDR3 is TGTGCCAGCGGTCCTGCGACGGCAGAAACTATGAACACTGAAGCTTTCTTT.

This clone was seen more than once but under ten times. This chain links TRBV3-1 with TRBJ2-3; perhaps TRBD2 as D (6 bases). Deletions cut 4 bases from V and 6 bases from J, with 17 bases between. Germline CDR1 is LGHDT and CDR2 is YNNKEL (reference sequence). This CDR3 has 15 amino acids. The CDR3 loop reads CASSRRSGHRDTQYF. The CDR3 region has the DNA TGTGCCAGCAGCCGGCGAAGCGGGCATCGGGATACGCAGTATTTT.

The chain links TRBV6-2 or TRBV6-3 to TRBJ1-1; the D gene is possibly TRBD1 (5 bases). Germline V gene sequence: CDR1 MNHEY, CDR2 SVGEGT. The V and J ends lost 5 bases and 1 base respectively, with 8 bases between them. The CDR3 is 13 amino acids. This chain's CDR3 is CASSHGQNTEAFF. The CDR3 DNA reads TGTGCCAGCAGTCACGGACAGAACACTGAAGCTTTCTTT.

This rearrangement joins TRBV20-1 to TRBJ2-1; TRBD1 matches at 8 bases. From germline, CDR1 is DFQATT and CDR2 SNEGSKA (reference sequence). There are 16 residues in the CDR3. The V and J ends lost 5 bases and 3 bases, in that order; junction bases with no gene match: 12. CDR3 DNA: TGCAGTGCTCTTATCACCAGGGGGCTAGACTACAATGAGCAGTTCTTC. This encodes CSALITRGLDYNEQFF.

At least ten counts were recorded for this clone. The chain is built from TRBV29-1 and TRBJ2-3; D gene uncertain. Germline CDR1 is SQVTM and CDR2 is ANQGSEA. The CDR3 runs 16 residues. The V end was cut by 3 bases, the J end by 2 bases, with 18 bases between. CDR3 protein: CSVDPWEGSSTDTQYF. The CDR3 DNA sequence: TGCAGCGTTGACCCATGGGAAGGATCCTCCACAGATACGCAGTATTTT.

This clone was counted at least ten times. As DNA, the CDR3 is TGTGCCAGTTCGATGACTAGTGCAGATACGCAGTATTTT. Translated, it gives CASSMTSADTQYF. This sequence joins TRBV19 and TRBJ2-3, with D perhaps matching TRBD2 (6 bases). The germline gives CDR1 LNHDA, CDR2 SQIVND (reference sequence). The germline V and J ends were trimmed by 8 bases and 4 bases, with 13 bases remaining between them. The length of the CDR3 is 13 residues.

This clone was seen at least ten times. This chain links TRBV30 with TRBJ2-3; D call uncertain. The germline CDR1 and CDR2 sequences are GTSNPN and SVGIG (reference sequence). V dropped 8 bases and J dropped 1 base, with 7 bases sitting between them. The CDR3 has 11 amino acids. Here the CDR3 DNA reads TGTGCCGAAGAACGCACAGATACGCAGTATTTT. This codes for CAEERTDTQYF.

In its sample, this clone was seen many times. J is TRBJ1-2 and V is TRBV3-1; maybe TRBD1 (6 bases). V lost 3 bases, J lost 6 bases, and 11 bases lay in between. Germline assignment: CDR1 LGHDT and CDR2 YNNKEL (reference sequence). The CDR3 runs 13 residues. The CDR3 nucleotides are TGTGCCAGCAGCCACGGCAGGGGTAATGGCTACACCTTC. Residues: CASSHGRGNGYTF.

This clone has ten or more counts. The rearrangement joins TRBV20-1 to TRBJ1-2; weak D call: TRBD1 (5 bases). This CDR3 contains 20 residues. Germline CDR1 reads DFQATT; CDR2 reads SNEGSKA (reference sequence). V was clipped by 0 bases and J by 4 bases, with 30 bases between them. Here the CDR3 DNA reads TGCAGTGCTAGAGATCTCACTTCAGGTGTAGGATTCGAGGGGATCTATGGCTACACCTTC. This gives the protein CSARDLTSGVGFEGIYGYTF.

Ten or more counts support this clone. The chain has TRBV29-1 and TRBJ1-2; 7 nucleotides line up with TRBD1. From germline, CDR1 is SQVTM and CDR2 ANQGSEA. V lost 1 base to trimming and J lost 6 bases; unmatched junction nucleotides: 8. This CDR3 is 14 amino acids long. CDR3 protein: CSVEASDREDGYTF. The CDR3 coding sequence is TGCAGCGTTGAAGCTTCAGACAGGGAGGATGGCTACACCTTC.

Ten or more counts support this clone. Here the CDR3 DNA reads TGTGCCAGCACAGGGACCACTGAAGCTTTCTTT. Its translation is CASTGTTEAFF. This chain joins TRBV6-1 and TRBJ1-1; possibly TRBD1 for D (5 bases). This CDR3 has 11 amino acids. Per the germline V gene, CDR1 is MNHNS and CDR2 is SASEGT. V lost 7 bases to trimming and J lost 4 bases, with 7 bases between them.

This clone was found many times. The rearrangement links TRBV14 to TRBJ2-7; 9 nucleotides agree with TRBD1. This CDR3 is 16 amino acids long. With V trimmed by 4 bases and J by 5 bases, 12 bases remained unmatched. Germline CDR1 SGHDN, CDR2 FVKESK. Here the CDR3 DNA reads TGTGCCAGCAGCCCGTTTGTAACAGGGGGCTACGACGAGCAGTACTTC. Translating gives CASSPFVTGGYDEQYF.

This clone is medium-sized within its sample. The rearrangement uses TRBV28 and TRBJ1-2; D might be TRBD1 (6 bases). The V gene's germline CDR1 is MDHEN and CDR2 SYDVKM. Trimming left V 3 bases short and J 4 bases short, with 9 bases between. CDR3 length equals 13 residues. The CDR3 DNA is TGTGCCAGCAGTTTCGGGGGCATCTATGGCTACACCTTC. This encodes CASSFGGIYGYTF.

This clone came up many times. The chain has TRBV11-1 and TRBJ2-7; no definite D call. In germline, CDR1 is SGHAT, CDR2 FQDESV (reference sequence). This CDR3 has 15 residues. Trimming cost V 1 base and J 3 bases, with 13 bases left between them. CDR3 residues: CASSLDVGFSYEQYF. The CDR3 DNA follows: TGTGCCAGCAGCTTAGACGTGGGTTTTAGCTACGAGCAGTACTTC.

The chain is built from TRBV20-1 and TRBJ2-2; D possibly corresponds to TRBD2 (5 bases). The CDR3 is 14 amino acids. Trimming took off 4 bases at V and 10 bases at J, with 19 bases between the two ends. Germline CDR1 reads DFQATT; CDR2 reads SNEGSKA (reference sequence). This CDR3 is CSANGVRVAVELFF. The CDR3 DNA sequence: TGCAGTGCTAACGGGGTTCGAGTCGCCGTGGAGCTGTTTTTT.

The CDR3 DNA reads as TGCAGTGCTAGAGAGGGCAGGGGCGATGAAAAACTGTTTTTT. Amino acid sequence: CSAREGRGDEKLFF. The chain uses TRBV20-1 and TRBJ1-4, with D possibly matching TRBD1 (6 bases). Germline lookup yields CDR1 DFQATT and CDR2 SNEGSKA (reference sequence). V lost 0 bases and J lost 6, with 11 bases in between. The CDR3 runs 14 residues.

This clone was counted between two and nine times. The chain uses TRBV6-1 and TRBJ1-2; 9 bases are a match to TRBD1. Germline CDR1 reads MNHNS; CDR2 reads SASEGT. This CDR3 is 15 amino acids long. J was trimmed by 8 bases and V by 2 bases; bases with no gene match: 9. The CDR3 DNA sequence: TGTGCCAGCAGTGAACAATCGGGACAGGGATACGGCTACACCTTC. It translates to CASSEQSGQGYGYTF.

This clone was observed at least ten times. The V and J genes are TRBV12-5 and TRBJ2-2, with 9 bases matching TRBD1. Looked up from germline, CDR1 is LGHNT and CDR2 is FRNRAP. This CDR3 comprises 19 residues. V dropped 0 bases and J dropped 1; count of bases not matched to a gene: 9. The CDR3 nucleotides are TGTGCTAGTGGTTTGGTACGGACAGGGGTTAATGTGAACACCGGGGAGCTGTTTTTT. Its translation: CASGLVRTGVNVNTGELFF. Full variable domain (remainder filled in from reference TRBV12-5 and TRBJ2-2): DARVTQTPRHKVTEMGQEVTMRCQPILGHNTVFWYRQTMMQGLELLAYFRNRAPLDDSGMPKDRFSAEMPDATLATLKIQPSEPRDSAVYFCASGLVRTGVNVNTGELFFGEGSRLTVL.

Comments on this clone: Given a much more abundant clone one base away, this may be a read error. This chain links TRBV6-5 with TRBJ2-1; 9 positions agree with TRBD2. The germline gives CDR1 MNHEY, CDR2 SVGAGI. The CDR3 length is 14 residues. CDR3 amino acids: CASRCGRAYNEQSF. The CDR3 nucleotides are TGTGCCAGCAGGTGCGGGAGGGCATACAATGAGCAGTCCTTC.

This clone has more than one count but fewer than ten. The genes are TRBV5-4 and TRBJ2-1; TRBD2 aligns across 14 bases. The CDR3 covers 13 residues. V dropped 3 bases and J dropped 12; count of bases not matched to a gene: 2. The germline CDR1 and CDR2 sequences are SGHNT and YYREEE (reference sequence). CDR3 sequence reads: CASSWGLAGVQFF. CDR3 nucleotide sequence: TGTGCCAGCAGCTGGGGACTAGCGGGAGTGCAGTTCTTC.

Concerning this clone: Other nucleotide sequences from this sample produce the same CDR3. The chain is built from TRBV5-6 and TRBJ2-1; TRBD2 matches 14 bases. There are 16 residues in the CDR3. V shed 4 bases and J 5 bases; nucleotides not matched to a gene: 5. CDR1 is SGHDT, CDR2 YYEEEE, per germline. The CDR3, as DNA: TGTGCCAGCAGCCTAGGGGGACTAGCGGGGGACAATGAGCAGTTCTTC. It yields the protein CASSLGGLAGDNEQFF.